Sequencing of this T cell receptor (beta chain) was carried out in a study of CD8 T cells in ankylosing spondylitis. TCRdb re-called the 5' RACE reads through MiXCR, storing one row per CDR3 protein. The table includes 450,000 or so distinct CDR3 sequences, 25% to 30% detected once. Germline values: CDR1 SGDLS, CDR2 YYNGEE. The CDR3 spans 16 residues. V dropped 0 bases and J dropped 4; count of bases not matched to a gene: 8. Findings of the study overall: Characteristic of ankylosing spondylitis blood, it appeared, was a TCR beta motif comprising 7 to 9 highly homologous variants. Several of the motif variants were reported before in synovial fluid and blood from reactive arthritis. The study looked at matched synovial fluid samples from ankylosing spondylitis patients. Disease-linked clones were reported to be significantly enriched there.

The table lists this clonotype with a few counts. Its antigen is not known. Sequencing used blood, either unsorted or a sorted T cell fraction (not recorded which). The sequence was obtained from a male donor with ankylosing spondylitis. The genes are TRBV9 and TRBJ2-3; 7 nucleotides agree with TRBD2. CDR3 DNA sequence: TGTGCCAGCAGCGTAGATCCTAGCGGAGGTGCAGATACGCAGTATTTT. Protein product: CASSVDPSGGADTQYF.